The present entry profiles one T cell receptor (beta chain) with its context. The sample is drawn from a study of blood T cell repertoires in COVID-19. TCRdb keeps only in-frame clones here, not all; method: immunoSEQ multiplex PCR. This sample has 140,000 to 150,000 clones, with over 70% found just once. The origin of this receptor is a woman between 50 and 59 years old with acute or convalescent COVID-19. Sequencing was done on a sample of peripheral blood.

In DNA, the CDR3 is TGTGCCAGCCGACAGGGGGCCACTGAAGCTTTCTTT. Translated, it gives CASRQGATEAFF. The gene calls are TRBV13 and TRBJ1-1, with 10 bases identical to TRBD1. Trimming cost V 8 bases and J 4 bases; bases outside gene matches: 1. The CDR3 is made up of 12 amino acids. CDR1 PRHDT and CDR2 FYEKMQ come from the germline V gene (reference sequence).